The 21 T cell receptor beta chains listed next were all sequenced from one sample in a study of cytomegalovirus exposure and HLA in healthy donors. The PCR ran on 60 Vbeta and 13 Jbeta primers. Libraries were prepared by immunoSEQ multiplex PCR; TCRdb keeps only in-frame clonotypes and omits some of them. The data contain roughly 120,000 clones, more than 80% of them singletons. Sequenced input: PBMCs. The source of these receptors is a man aged 30 to 39 in good health and CMV-seronegative.

The chain joins TRBV29-1 to TRBJ2-1; the match to TRBD2 covers 7 bases. Trimming took 0 bases from V and 3 from J; bases not matched to a gene: 5. CDR3 length: 15 residues. In germline, CDR1 is SQVTM, CDR2 ANQGSEA. CDR3 sequence (DNA): TGCAGCGTTGAAGAAGGCAGCGGGGACTACAATGAGCAGTTCTTC. The encoded protein is CSVEEGSGDYNEQFF.

V is TRBV7-8 and J is TRBJ1-2; D gene unclear. CDR3 length equals 15 residues. The germline V gene has CDR1 SGHVS and CDR2 FQNEAQ. V gave up 5 bases and J gave up 6 bases, with 19 bases separating them. This chain's CDR3 is CASSPSSGSRHGYTF. The CDR3 nucleotides are TGTGCCAGCAGCCCGAGCTCGGGAAGTCGCCATGGCTACACCTTC.

The V call is TRBV28, the J call TRBJ2-3, with a possible D match to TRBD2 (6 bases). The CDR3 extends over 15 amino acids. V dropped 3 bases and J dropped 5 bases, with 15 bases sitting between them. Germline V lookup: CDR1 MDHEN, CDR2 SYDVKM. CDR3 in amino acids: CASSFGSGKGDTQYF. The CDR3 DNA follows: TGTGCCAGCAGTTTCGGGAGCGGAAAGGGAGATACGCAGTATTTT. The full variable domain, rest sourced from reference TRBV28 and TRBJ2-3, is DVKVTQSSRYLVKRTGEKVFLECVQDMDHENMFWYRQDPGLGLRLIYFSYDVKMKEKGDIPEGYSVSREKKERFSLILESASTNQTSMYLCASSFGSGKGDTQYFGPGTRLTVL.

The chain recombines TRBV7-2 with TRBJ2-7; a possible D gene is TRBD1 (5 bases). Germline V lookup: CDR1 SGHTA, CDR2 FQGNSA. The CDR3 spans 15 residues. Between the trimmed V and J ends, which lost 6 bases and 3 bases, there was a span of 18 bases. The CDR3 sequence: CASSQGLNSIYEQYF. CDR3 coding DNA: TGTGCCAGCAGTCAGGGCCTCAACTCCATCTACGAGCAGTACTTC.

The chain is built from TRBV7-8 and TRBJ2-7, with 7 nucleotides matching TRBD2. V trimming: 2 bases; J trimming: 3 bases; junction bases outside the gene matches: 7. CDR3 size: 15 residues. Germline values: CDR1 SGHVS, CDR2 FQNEAQ. CDR3 residues: CASSLFRGLNYEQYF. The CDR3 DNA is TGTGCCAGCAGCTTATTCCGGGGACTAAACTACGAGCAGTACTTC.

V gene TRBV27 combines with J gene TRBJ2-7, with a weak D call TRBD2 (6 bases). V was shortened by 2 bases and J by 0 bases, with 11 bases between the two germline ends. The CDR3 loop spans 15 amino acids. Germline CDR1 reads MNHEY; CDR2 reads SMNVEV (reference sequence). The DNA for the CDR3 is TGTGCCAGCAGTTTACTCGGAGGGAGCTCCTACGAGCAGTACTTC. Translated, it gives CASSLLGGSSYEQYF.

The rearrangement uses TRBV11-3 and TRBJ2-3; TRBD1 agrees at 11 bases. V lost 4 bases, J lost 6 bases, and 3 bases stayed unmatched. From germline, CDR1 is SGHNT and CDR2 YENEEA. This CDR3 has 14 amino acids. The CDR3 reads CASSSGQGGDTQYF. CDR3 DNA: TGTGCCAGCAGCTCGGGACAGGGGGGGGATACGCAGTATTTT. The variable domain in full, with the rest retrieved from reference TRBV11-3 and TRBJ2-3, is EAGVVQSPRYKIIEKKQPVAFWCNPISGHNTLYWYLQNLGQGPELLIRYENEEAVDDSQLPKDRFSAERLKGVDSTLKIQPAELGDSAVYLCASSSGQGGDTQYFGPGTRLTVL.

Of note for this clone: The sample carries other DNA sequences with the same CDR3. This rearrangement joins TRBV9 to TRBJ2-5, with TRBD2 matching over 7 bases. From germline, CDR1 is SGDLS and CDR2 YYNGEE. The V and J ends lost 0 bases and 4 bases, in that order; junction bases with no gene match: 3. The CDR3 covers 14 residues. The CDR3 loop reads CASSVEPGGETQYF. The DNA of the CDR3 is TGTGCCAGCAGCGTAGAACCGGGGGGAGAGACCCAGTACTTC.

This chain connects TRBV6-7 to TRBJ1-5; D uncertain. TRBV6-7 is sorted into the ORF group, with uncertain function. With 0 bases removed from V and 0 bases from J, the gap between germline ends came to 15 bases. The length of the CDR3 is 18 residues. The CDR3 coding sequence is TGTGCCAGCAGTTACTCAGACACCCAACCATATAGCAATCAGCCCCAGCATTTT. This encodes CASSYSDTQPYSNQPQHF.

This clone was detected a few times. The rearrangement links TRBV9 to TRBJ2-3; 10 nucleotides match TRBD2. This CDR3 has 15 amino acids. Germline CDR1 and CDR2: SGDLS and YYNGEE. Trimming removed 5 bases from V and 0 bases from J; junction bases left unmatched: 3. CDR3 sequence reads: CASRPAGGSTDTQYF. CDR3 in DNA: TGTGCCAGCAGACCAGCGGGAGGGAGCACAGATACGCAGTATTTT.

With regard to this clone: The junction and the germline gene differ at one end; a read error may be behind it. This chain connects TRBV7-9 to TRBJ1-2; D not certain. Germline V gene lookup returns CDR1 SEHNR and CDR2 FQNEAQ (reference sequence). The CDR3 contains 12 residues. CDR3 region: CSSSLGSYGYTF. The CDR3 DNA is TGTTCCAGCAGCTTAGGGAGCTATGGCTACACCTTC.

This clone was picked up one time. This sequence joins TRBV10-3 and TRBJ2-3; maybe TRBD1 (5 bases). The CDR3 loop spans 13 amino acids. Per germline, CDR1 ENHRY and CDR2 SYGVKD. V was trimmed by 4 bases and J by 0 bases, leaving 5 bases between them. As DNA, the CDR3 is TGTGCCATCAGTGGACAGAGCACAGATACGCAGTATTTT. It codes for CAISGQSTDTQYF.

The chain is built from TRBV5-1 and TRBJ2-7; 11 bases map to TRBD2. The V gene end was trimmed by 4 bases and the J gene end by 5 bases; junction bases not matched to a gene: 8. The germline CDR1 and CDR2 sequences are SGHRS and YFSETQ. The CDR3 is made up of 15 amino acids. Written as DNA, the CDR3 is TGCGCCAGCAGCAGCCTAGCGGGAGGTGGGAACGAGCAGTACTTC. This gives the protein CASSSLAGGGNEQYF.

This clone was recorded a few times. The J gene is TRBJ2-1, the V gene TRBV29-1; TRBD2 matches at 11 bases. The CDR3 contains 13 residues. The J segment lost 9 bases and the V segment lost 4 bases, leaving 5 bases of the junction unmatched. The germline CDR1 and CDR2 sequences are SQVTM and ANQGSEA. The CDR3 bases are TGCAGCGTTGTAGCGGGAGGGACGGGTGAGCAGTTCTTC. Translating gives CSVVAGGTGEQFF.

This clone came up once. The chain joins TRBV27 to TRBJ2-7, with TRBD1 identical over 9 bases. V was pared by 2 bases and J by 5 bases, with 10 bases of the junction left unmatched. CDR1 is MNHEY and CDR2 is SMNVEV in the germline V gene (reference sequence). This CDR3 has 16 amino acids. The CDR3 nucleotides are TGTGCCAGCAGTTTAATGTTCCGGACAGGGGCCCACGAGCAGTACTTC. Amino acid sequence: CASSLMFRTGAHEQYF.

This chain joins TRBV14 and TRBJ1-5; 8 positions match TRBD1. Trimming cost V 0 bases and J 5 bases; bases outside gene matches: 6. This CDR3 is 16 amino acids long. CDR1 is SGHDN and CDR2 is FVKESK in the germline V gene. The DNA for the CDR3 is TGTGCCAGCAGCCAAGACCGACAGGGGAGGCATCAGCCCCAGCATTTT. Its translation: CASSQDRQGRHQPQHF.

The rearrangement links TRBV6-4 to TRBJ2-1; unclear D gene. Germline CDR1 reads MRHNA; CDR2 reads SNTAGT. V gave up 0 bases and J gave up 3 bases, with 9 bases separating them. The CDR3 contains 15 residues. The CDR3 region is CASSDSGADYNEQFF. CDR3 nucleotides: TGTGCCAGCAGTGACTCCGGTGCGGACTACAATGAGCAGTTCTTC.

The J gene is TRBJ2-3, the V gene TRBV27, with 7 bases identical to TRBD2. The CDR3 runs to 14 residues. Germline CDR1 MNHEY, CDR2 SMNVEV (reference sequence). V was pared by 1 base and J by 6 bases, with 4 bases of the junction left unmatched. DNA of the CDR3: TGTGCCAGCAGTTTATTGGGAGGGCCTGATACGCAGTATTTT. This translates into CASSLLGGPDTQYF.

The chain uses TRBV5-8 and TRBJ2-5, with 7 bases that match TRBD2. Germline values: CDR1 SGHTS, CDR2 YDEGEE. V lost 2 bases to trimming and J lost 11 bases; unmatched junction nucleotides: 12. This CDR3 spans 14 amino acids. The CDR3 bases are TGTGCCAGCAGCTTCGGGGGGAGGTTTCGTGAGCAGTACTTC. It codes for CASSFGGRFREQYF.

This sequence joins TRBV2 and TRBJ2-7, with a tentative D call TRBD1 (6 bases). From germline, CDR1 is SNHLY and CDR2 FYNNEI. Trimming took off 7 bases at V and 2 bases at J, with 18 bases between the two ends. The CDR3 consists of 15 residues. The CDR3 bases are TGTGCCAGCAATGGTAGAACAGGGACGACCTACGAGCAGTACTTC. Protein sequence: CASNGRTGTTYEQYF. The entire variable domain, with the rest obtained from reference TRBV2 and TRBJ2-7, is as follows: EPEVTQTPSHQVTQMGQEVILRCVPISNHLYFYWYRQILGQKVEFLVSFYNNEISEKSEIFDDQFSVERPDGSNFTLKIRSTKLEDSAMYFCASNGRTGTTYEQYFGPGTRLTVT.

A single count supports this clone. V is TRBV4-2 and J is TRBJ2-5, with TRBD2 as a possible D gene (6 bases). Trimming left V 2 bases short and J 4 bases short, with 11 bases between. Per the germline V gene, CDR1 is LGHNA and CDR2 is YNFKEQ. The CDR3 covers 14 residues. As DNA, the CDR3 is TGTGCCAGCAGCCAATCCCAGGGAGGAGAGACCCAGTACTTC. Translating it yields CASSQSQGGETQYF.